Below are 13 T cell receptor beta chains sequenced from a single sample in a study of cytomegalovirus exposure and HLA in healthy donors. Primers included in the PCR were 60 Vbeta and 13 Jbeta primers. Here immunoSEQ multiplex PCR was the method, and the copy in TCRdb shows in-frame clones only, minus some. Here the sample spans some 150,000 clones, about three quarters being singletons. Sequencing input: PBMCs. The receptors here all came from a female donor in good health and CMV-seronegative.

The V gene is TRBV21-1, the J gene TRBJ1-2; whether TRBD1, the table's D call, matches the DNA was not checked. TRBV21-1 is listed as a pseudogene. The CDR3 is 18 amino acids. This CDR3 reads CASSKGQQGAIEYYGYTF. In nucleotides, the CDR3 is TGTGCCAGCAGCAAAGGGCAGCAGGGGGCTATAGAATACTATGGCTACACCTTC.

The gene calls are TRBV7-9 and TRBJ2-1, with TRBD1 identical over 9 bases. The CDR3 loop spans 15 amino acids. V lost 4 bases, J lost 6 bases, and 7 bases stayed unmatched. The germline gives CDR1 SEHNR, CDR2 FQNEAQ (reference sequence). The CDR3 here is CASSSTGQGGNEQFF. DNA of the CDR3: TGTGCCAGCAGCTCAACGGGACAGGGAGGCAATGAGCAGTTCTTC.

V is TRBV4-1 and J is TRBJ1-6; no clear D. The ends were cut back, 1 base at V and 8 bases at J, with 15 bases in the middle. The CDR3 is 16 amino acids. Germline V CDR1 and CDR2: MGHRA, YSYEKL. The CDR3 spells CASSQGYSQADSPLHF. The CDR3 nucleotides read TGCGCCAGCAGCCAAGGGTACTCCCAAGCGGATTCACCCCTCCACTTT.

This sequence joins TRBV27 and TRBJ2-1; no firm D call. Germline-derived CDR1 and CDR2 are MNHEY and SMNVEV (reference sequence). The V end was cut by 1 base, the J end by 0 bases, with 7 bases between. The CDR3 extends over 15 amino acids. DNA of the CDR3: TGTGCCAGCAGTTTATTCTCGAGCTCCTACAATGAGCAGTTCTTC. Its translation is CASSLFSSSYNEQFF.

CDR3 coding DNA: TGTGCCAGCAGGCACCGGGACAGGGGAAACTATGGCTACACCTTC. Translation gives CASRHRDRGNYGYTF. The chain links TRBV28 to TRBJ1-2; 10 positions agree with TRBD1. Looked up from germline, CDR1 is MDHEN and CDR2 is SYDVKM. V lost 6 bases and J lost 2; bases outside the gene matches: 6. The CDR3 is made up of 15 amino acids.

This chain joins TRBV7-9 and TRBJ1-5, with D possibly being TRBD1 (5 bases). This CDR3 comprises 14 residues. The V gene lost 3 bases and the J gene lost 3 bases, with 9 bases spanning the gap. Germline loops: CDR1 SEHNR, CDR2 FQNEAQ (reference sequence). Here the CDR3 reads CASSLGGDNQPQHF. The CDR3 nucleotides are TGTGCCAGCAGCTTGGGAGGGGACAATCAGCCCCAGCATTTT.

The chain recombines TRBV4-2 with TRBJ2-2; TRBD2 matches 7 bases. The CDR3 is 15 amino acids. Trimming at V came to 8 bases and at J to 3 bases, leaving 9 bases not matched to a gene. Germline CDR1 reads LGHNA; CDR2 reads YNFKEQ. CDR3 sequence: CASAGRERDTGELFF. The CDR3 nucleotides are TGTGCCAGCGCCGGGCGGGAGCGTGACACCGGGGAGCTGTTTTTT.

The gene calls are TRBV6-6 and TRBJ1-4, with 7 positions matching TRBD1. Trimming cost V 2 bases and J 7 bases; bases outside gene matches: 4. CDR1 and CDR2 from the germline V gene are MNHNY and SVGAGI (reference sequence). This CDR3 comprises 14 residues. The CDR3, as DNA: TGTGCCAGCAGTTACCGACAGGGAGGTGAAAAACTGTTTTTT. Its protein product is CASSYRQGGEKLFF.

This clone was seen only a few times. This sequence joins TRBV19 and TRBJ1-2; 10 bases line up with TRBD1. With V trimmed by 6 bases and J by 6 bases, 16 bases remained unmatched. In germline, CDR1 is LNHDA, CDR2 SQIVND (reference sequence). The CDR3 covers 17 residues. CDR3 nucleotides: TGTGCCAGTAGAGATAGGATTGGGACAGGGGTTTTCAATGGCTACACCTTC. Protein product: CASRDRIGTGVFNGYTF.

V usage is TRBV11-3 and J usage is TRBJ2-1, with TRBD1 identical over 9 bases. Germline-derived CDR1 and CDR2 are SGHNT and YENEEA. V was pared by 5 bases and J by 4 bases, with 3 bases of the junction left unmatched. The CDR3 length is 14 residues. DNA for the CDR3: TGTGCCAGCAGCCCAGGGACAGGGTACAATGAGCAGTTCTTC. This sequence encodes CASSPGTGYNEQFF.

The chain carries TRBV27 and TRBJ2-7, with 9 bases that match TRBD1. The CDR3 is 17 residues long. Germline V CDR1 and CDR2: MNHEY, SMNVEV (reference sequence). V dropped 3 bases and J dropped 1; count of bases not matched to a gene: 10. The CDR3 spells CASSLGDPGQGSYEQYF. CDR3 nucleotide sequence: TGTGCCAGCAGTTTGGGCGATCCGGGACAGGGTTCCTACGAGCAGTACTTC.

This clone was detected a few times. V and J are TRBV6-5 and TRBJ2-7; a weak D match, TRBD1 (5 bases). From germline, CDR1 is MNHEY and CDR2 SVGAGI. The CDR3 totals 15 residues. Trimming took 2 bases from V and 1 from J, leaving 12 bases between them. CDR3 nucleotide sequence: TGTGCCAGCAGTTACGGGAAGGCAGGGTCCTACGAGCAGTACTTC. Its protein product is CASSYGKAGSYEQYF.

The rearrangement links TRBV19 to TRBJ2-5, with TRBD2 identical over 11 bases. CDR3 size: 17 residues. V trimming: 4 bases; J trimming: 4 bases; junction bases outside the gene matches: 11. The germline V gene has CDR1 LNHDA and CDR2 SQIVND (reference sequence). This chain's CDR3 is CASSTPTSGGRGETQYF. CDR3 nucleotides: TGTGCCAGTAGTACCCCCACTAGCGGGGGCCGGGGAGAGACCCAGTACTTC. Full variable domain (rest looked up from reference TRBV19 and TRBJ2-5): DGGITQSPKYLFRKEGQNVTLSCEQNLNHDAMYWYRQDPGQGLRLIYYSQIVNDFQKGDIAEGYSVSREKKESFPLTVTSAQKNPTAFYLCASSTPTSGGRGETQYFGPGTRLLVL.